This TCR beta chain was documented in a study of OX40 agonist ivuxolimab in advanced cancers. Across the whole study: Those enrolled were 82.7% male, with a mean age of around 55 years and ages from about 20 to 80. Two patients with cutaneous melanoma and one with hepatocellular carcinoma, three in total, showed partial responses. General study findings and limits: Averaging showed that CD8+ T cells had more expanded clones than CD4+ did.

Profiling relied on immunoSEQ multiplex PCR, and the TCRdb table lists in-frame clones only, not all of them. This table has 70,000 to 85,000 clones, about nine tenths appearing once. Details on this clone: Its target is not known.

The sample in question was CD4+ or CD8+ T cells sorted from blood, obtained in a trial of the OX40 agonist ivuxolimab. This TCR derives from an adult with an advanced solid tumor such as melanoma, head and neck, liver or kidney cancer.

CDR3 amino acids: CSVDDRGYGVGELFF. Written as DNA, the CDR3 is TGCAGCGTTGACGACAGAGGCTATGGGGTCGGGGAGCTGTTTTTT. The genes are TRBV29-1 and TRBJ2-2; D might be TRBD1 (5 bases). Germline-derived CDR1 and CDR2 are SQVTM and ANQGSEA. CDR3 length equals 15 residues. Trimming took 3 bases from V and 7 from J, leaving 18 bases between them.